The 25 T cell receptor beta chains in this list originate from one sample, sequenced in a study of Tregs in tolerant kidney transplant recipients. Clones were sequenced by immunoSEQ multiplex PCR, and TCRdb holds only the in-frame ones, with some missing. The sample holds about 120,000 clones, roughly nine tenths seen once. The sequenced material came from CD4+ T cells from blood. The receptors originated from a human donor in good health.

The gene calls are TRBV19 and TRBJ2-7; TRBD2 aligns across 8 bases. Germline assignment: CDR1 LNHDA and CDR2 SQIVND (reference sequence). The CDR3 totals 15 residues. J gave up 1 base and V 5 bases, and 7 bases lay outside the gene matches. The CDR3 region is CASSDGSGASYEQYF. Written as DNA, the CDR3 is TGTGCCAGTAGTGATGGTAGCGGGGCTTCCTACGAGCAGTACTTC.

This CDR3 reads CASNKVGANTGELFF. CDR3 nucleotide sequence: TGTGCCAGCAATAAGGTTGGCGCGAACACCGGGGAGCTGTTTTTT. The chain has TRBV2 and TRBJ2-2; no clear D. The germline CDR1 and CDR2 sequences are SNHLY and FYNNEI. Trimming shortened V by 7 bases and J by 0 bases, and 12 bases separated the two germline ends. The CDR3 totals 15 residues.

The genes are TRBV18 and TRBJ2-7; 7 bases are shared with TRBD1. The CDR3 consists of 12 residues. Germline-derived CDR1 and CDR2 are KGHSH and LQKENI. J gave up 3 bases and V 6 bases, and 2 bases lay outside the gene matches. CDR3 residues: CASSGDSYEQYF. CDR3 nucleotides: TGTGCCAGCTCCGGGGACAGCTACGAGCAGTACTTC.

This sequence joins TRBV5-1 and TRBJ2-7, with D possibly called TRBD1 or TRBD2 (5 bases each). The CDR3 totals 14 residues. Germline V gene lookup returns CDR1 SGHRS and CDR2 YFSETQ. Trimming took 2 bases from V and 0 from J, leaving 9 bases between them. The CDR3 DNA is TGCGCCAGCAGCTTCCCCGGGGCCTCCTACGAGCAGTACTTC. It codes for CASSFPGASYEQYF.

Here the CDR3 reads CASSLVTDRNYNSPLHF. CDR3 nucleotides: TGCGCCAGCAGCTTGGTGACCGACAGGAACTATAATTCACCCCTCCACTTT. The chain recombines TRBV5-1 with TRBJ1-6, with D tentatively TRBD1 (6 bases). The CDR3 is 17 amino acids. Germline V gene sequence: CDR1 SGHRS, CDR2 YFSETQ. The V end lost 0 bases, the J end lost 3 bases, and 13 bases lay between the germline ends.

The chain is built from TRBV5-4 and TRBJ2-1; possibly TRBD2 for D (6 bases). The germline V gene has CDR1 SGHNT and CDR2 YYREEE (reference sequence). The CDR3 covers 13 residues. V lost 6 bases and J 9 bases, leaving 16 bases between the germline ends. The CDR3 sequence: CASTGGGSSEQFF. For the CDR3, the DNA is TGTGCCAGCACCGGGGGAGGTTCGAGTGAGCAGTTCTTC.

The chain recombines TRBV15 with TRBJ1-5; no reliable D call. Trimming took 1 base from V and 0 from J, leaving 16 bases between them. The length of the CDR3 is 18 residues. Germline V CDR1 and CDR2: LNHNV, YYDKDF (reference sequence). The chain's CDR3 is CATSRALMRGNSNQPQHF. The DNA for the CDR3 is TGTGCCACCAGCAGAGCCCTAATGAGAGGGAATAGCAATCAGCCCCAGCATTTT.

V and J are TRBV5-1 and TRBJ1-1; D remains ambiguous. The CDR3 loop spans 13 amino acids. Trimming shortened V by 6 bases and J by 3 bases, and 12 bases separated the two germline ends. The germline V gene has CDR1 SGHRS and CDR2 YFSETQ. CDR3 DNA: TGCGCCAGCACCCCAGGCGTGGACACTGAAGCTTTCTTT. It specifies CASTPGVDTEAFF.

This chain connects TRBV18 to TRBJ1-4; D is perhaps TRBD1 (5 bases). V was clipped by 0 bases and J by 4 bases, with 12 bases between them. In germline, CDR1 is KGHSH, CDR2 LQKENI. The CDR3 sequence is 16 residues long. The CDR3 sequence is CASSPPSGRSNEKLFF. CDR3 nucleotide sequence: TGTGCCAGCTCACCACCGTCGGGACGGAGTAATGAAAAACTGTTTTTT.

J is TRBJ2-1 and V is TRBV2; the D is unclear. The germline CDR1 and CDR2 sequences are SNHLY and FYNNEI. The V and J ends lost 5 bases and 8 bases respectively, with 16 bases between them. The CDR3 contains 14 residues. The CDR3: CASSIPDTMDEQFF. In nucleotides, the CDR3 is TGTGCCAGCAGTATCCCAGACACAATGGATGAGCAGTTCTTC.

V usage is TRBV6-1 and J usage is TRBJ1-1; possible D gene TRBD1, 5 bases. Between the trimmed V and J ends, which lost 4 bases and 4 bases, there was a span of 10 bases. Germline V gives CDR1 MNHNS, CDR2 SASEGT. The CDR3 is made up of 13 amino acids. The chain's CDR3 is CASSVGRGTEAFF. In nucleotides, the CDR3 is TGTGCCAGCAGTGTAGGGAGGGGCACTGAAGCTTTCTTT.

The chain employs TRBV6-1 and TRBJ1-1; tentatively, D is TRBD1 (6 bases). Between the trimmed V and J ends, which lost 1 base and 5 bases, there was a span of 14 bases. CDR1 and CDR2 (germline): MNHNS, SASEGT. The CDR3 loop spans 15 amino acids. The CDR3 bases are TGTGCCAGCAGTGAAGGGGGGGCGAGGTGGACTGAAGCTTTCTTT. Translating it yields CASSEGGARWTEAFF.

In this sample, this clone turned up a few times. CDR3 sequence (DNA): TGTGCCAGCAGCTCAGAAAATCAGCCCCAGCATTTT. Residues: CASSSENQPQHF. V usage is TRBV11-2 and J usage is TRBJ1-5; D is ambiguous. The CDR3 covers 12 residues. With 4 bases removed from V and 4 bases from J, the gap between germline ends came to 5 bases. Germline values: CDR1 SGHAT, CDR2 FQNNGV.

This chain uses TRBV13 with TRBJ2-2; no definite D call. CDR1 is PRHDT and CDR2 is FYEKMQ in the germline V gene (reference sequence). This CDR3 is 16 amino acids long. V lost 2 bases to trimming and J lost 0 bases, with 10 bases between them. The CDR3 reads CASSLRLSANTGELFF. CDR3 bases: TGTGCCAGCAGCTTAAGGCTCTCCGCGAACACCGGGGAGCTGTTTTTT.

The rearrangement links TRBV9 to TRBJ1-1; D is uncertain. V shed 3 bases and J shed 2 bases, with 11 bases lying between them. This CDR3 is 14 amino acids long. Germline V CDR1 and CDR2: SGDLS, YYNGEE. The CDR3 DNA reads TGTGCCAGCAGCGAGGCAGCTTCTAACACTGAAGCTTTCTTT. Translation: CASSEAASNTEAFF.

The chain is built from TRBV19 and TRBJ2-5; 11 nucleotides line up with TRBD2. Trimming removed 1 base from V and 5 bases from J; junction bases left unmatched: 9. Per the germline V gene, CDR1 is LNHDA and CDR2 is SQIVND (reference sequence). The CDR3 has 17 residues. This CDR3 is CASSIALGLAVRETQYF. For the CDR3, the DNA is TGTGCCAGTAGTATAGCCCTGGGACTAGCGGTTCGGGAGACCCAGTACTTC.

This CDR3 reads CASSYRGPPRNTEAFF. In nucleotides, the CDR3 is TGTGCCAGCAGTTACCGGGGTCCTCCCCGGAACACTGAAGCTTTCTTT. The chain couples TRBV6-5 to TRBJ1-1; D not certain. The CDR3 is 16 residues long. V was pared by 2 bases and J by 1 base, with 14 bases between. Germline CDR1 is MNHEY and CDR2 is SVGAGI.

CDR3 DNA sequence: TGTGCCAGCAGTGAACAACCGACAGGGGTGAACACTGAAGCTTTCTTT. Its translation is CASSEQPTGVNTEAFF. The chain joins TRBV25-1 to TRBJ1-1, with 8 bases matching TRBD1. With 2 bases clipped from V and 0 bases from J, the junction kept 5 bases outside the gene matches. The CDR3 length is 16 residues. The germline V gene encodes CDR1 MGHDK and CDR2 SYGVNS.

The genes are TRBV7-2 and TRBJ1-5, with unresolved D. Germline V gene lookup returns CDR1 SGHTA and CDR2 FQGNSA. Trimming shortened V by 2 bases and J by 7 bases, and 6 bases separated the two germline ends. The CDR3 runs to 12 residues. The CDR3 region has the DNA TGTGCCAGCAGCTTAAGGGCCCAGCCCCAGCATTTT. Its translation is CASSLRAQPQHF.

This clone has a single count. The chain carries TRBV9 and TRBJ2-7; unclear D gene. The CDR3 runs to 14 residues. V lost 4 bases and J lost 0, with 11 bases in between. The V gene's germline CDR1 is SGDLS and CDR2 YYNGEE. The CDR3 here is CASSPRVGSYEQYF. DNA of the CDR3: TGTGCCAGCAGCCCCCGAGTCGGCTCCTACGAGCAGTACTTC.

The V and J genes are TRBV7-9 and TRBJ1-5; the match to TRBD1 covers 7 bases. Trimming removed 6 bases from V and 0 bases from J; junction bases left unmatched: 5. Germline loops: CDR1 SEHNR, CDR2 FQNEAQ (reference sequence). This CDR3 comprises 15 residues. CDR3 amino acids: CASSPGTASNQPQHF. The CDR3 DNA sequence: TGTGCCAGCAGTCCCGGGACAGCTAGCAATCAGCCCCAGCATTTT.

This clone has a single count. The CDR3 sequence is CASSSGPNEKLFF. The CDR3 DNA is TGTGCCAGCAGCTCGGGCCCTAATGAAAAACTGTTTTTT. The chain has TRBV5-5 and TRBJ1-4; D gene ambiguous. Trimming took 3 bases from V and 3 from J, leaving 6 bases between them. This CDR3 has 13 residues. The germline V gene encodes CDR1 SGHKS and CDR2 YYEKEE (reference sequence).

CDR3 loop: CASSLQIYEQYF. The CDR3 DNA sequence: TGTGCCAGCAGCTTACAGATCTACGAGCAGTACTTC. V and J are TRBV7-2 and TRBJ2-7; D is uncertain. The V and J ends lost 2 bases and 3 bases respectively, with 5 bases between them. The germline V gene has CDR1 SGHTA and CDR2 FQGNSA. The CDR3 is 12 amino acids.

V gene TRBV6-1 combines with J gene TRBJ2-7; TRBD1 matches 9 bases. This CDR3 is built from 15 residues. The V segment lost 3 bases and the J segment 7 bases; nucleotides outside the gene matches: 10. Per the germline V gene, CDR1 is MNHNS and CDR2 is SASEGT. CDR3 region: CASSDTGTGRGEQYF. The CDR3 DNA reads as TGTGCCAGCAGTGATACCGGGACAGGGCGAGGTGAGCAGTACTTC.

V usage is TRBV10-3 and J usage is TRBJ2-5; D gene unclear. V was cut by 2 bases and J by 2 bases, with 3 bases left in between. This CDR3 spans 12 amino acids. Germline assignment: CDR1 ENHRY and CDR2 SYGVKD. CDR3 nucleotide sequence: TGTGCCATCAGTGAGGTACAAGAGACCCAGTACTTC. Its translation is CAISEVQETQYF.